The 9 T cell receptor beta chains listed next were all sequenced from one sample in a study of cytomegalovirus exposure and HLA in healthy donors. 13 Jbeta primers and 60 Vbeta primers were used for the PCR. The protocol was immunoSEQ multiplex PCR, while the TCRdb copy is restricted to in-frame clones and leaves out a portion. The table shows 150,000 to 200,000 clones, with roughly 75% occurring only once. The sample taken for sequencing was PBMCs. These receptors were taken from a woman younger than 45 in good health and CMV-seronegative.

V and J are TRBV15 and TRBJ2-2; D is undetermined. The germline CDR1 and CDR2 sequences are LNHNV and YYDKDF (reference sequence). This CDR3 spans 14 amino acids. V was clipped by 7 bases and J by 2 bases, with 11 bases between them. The CDR3 coding sequence is TGTGCCACCACCCAAGACACCAACACCGGGGAGCTGTTTTTT. Its translation is CATTQDTNTGELFF.

This chain uses TRBV7-6 with TRBJ2-7; weak D call: TRBD2 (6 bases). The CDR3 loop spans 12 amino acids. The germline V gene encodes CDR1 SGHVS and CDR2 FNYEAQ. V lost 5 bases and J lost 7, with 12 bases in between. The CDR3 coding sequence is TGTGCCAGCAGCCGGCCTCGGGAGGAGCAGTACTTC. Translation gives CASSRPREEQYF. Together with reference TRBV7-6 and TRBJ2-7, the CDR3 gives the full variable domain: GAGVSQSPRYKVTKRGQDVALRCDPISGHVSLYWYRQALGQGPEFLTYFNYEAQQDKSGLPNDRFSAERPEGSISTLTIQRTEQRDSAMYRCASSRPREEQYFGPGTRLTVT.

The chain recombines TRBV30 with TRBJ1-1; D is uncertain. The V gene lost 0 bases and the J gene lost 4 bases, with 9 bases spanning the gap. Germline CDR1 is GTSNPN and CDR2 is SVGIG (reference sequence). The CDR3 covers 13 residues. The CDR3 bases are TGTGCCTGGAGTGTACATAGGAGCACTGAAGCTTTCTTT. Its protein is CAWSVHRSTEAFF.

The chain joins TRBV6-5 to TRBJ2-1; D might be TRBD2 (6 bases). The CDR3 runs to 12 residues. Germline CDR1 is MNHEY and CDR2 is SVGAGI. With 6 bases removed from V and 8 bases from J, the gap between germline ends came to 11 bases. For the CDR3, the DNA is TGTGCCAGCAGACGGGACTCTCATGAGCAGTTCTTC. This sequence encodes CASRRDSHEQFF.

This chain links TRBV7-8 with TRBJ1-6; D possibly corresponds to TRBD1 (5 bases). Trimming left V 4 bases short and J 5 bases short, with 15 bases between. CDR1 SGHVS and CDR2 FQNEAQ come from the germline V gene. CDR3 length: 16 residues. CDR3: CASSSPQGFNNSPLHF. The CDR3 coding sequence is TGTGCCAGCAGCTCGCCTCAGGGTTTTAATAATTCACCCCTCCACTTT.

The V and J genes are TRBV7-2 and TRBJ2-4; a weak D match, TRBD2 (5 bases). Trimming shortened V by 5 bases and J by 0 bases, and 17 bases separated the two germline ends. Germline CDR1 and CDR2: SGHTA and FQGNSA. The length of the CDR3 is 17 residues. The CDR3 DNA follows: TGTGCCAGCAGCCCCAATGCCTATGGACTAGCCAAAAACATTCAGTACTTC. Translated, it gives CASSPNAYGLAKNIQYF.

The chain recombines TRBV30 with TRBJ1-6; D not resolved. Germline V gene lookup returns CDR1 GTSNPN and CDR2 SVGIG (reference sequence). Trimming shortened V by 4 bases and J by 9 bases, and 16 bases separated the two germline ends. The CDR3 consists of 14 residues. The CDR3 is CAWTLDLGGSPLHF. CDR3 bases: TGTGCCTGGACGCTAGATCTAGGTGGTTCACCCCTCCACTTT. Combining the CDR3 with reference TRBV30 and TRBJ1-6 gives the whole variable domain SQTIHQWPATLVQPVGSPLSLECTVEGTSNPNLYWYRQAAGRGLQLLFYSVGIGQISSEVPQNLSASRPQDRQFILSSKKLLLSDSGFYLCAWTLDLGGSPLHFGNGTRLTVT.

CDR3 coding DNA: TGTGCCAGCAGTTACCTTAGACAGGGACGAGAGACCCAGTACTTC. As protein: CASSYLRQGRETQYF. The gene calls are TRBV6-6 and TRBJ2-5, with 7 bases that match TRBD1. Germline assignment: CDR1 MNHNY and CDR2 SVGAGI (reference sequence). V was clipped by 2 bases and J by 4 bases; unmatched bases: 7. This CDR3 is 15 amino acids long.

The J gene is TRBJ2-7, the V gene TRBV10-2; maybe TRBD2 (7 bases). The CDR3 has 13 residues. From germline, CDR1 is WSHSY and CDR2 SAAADI. V was pared by 4 bases and J by 6 bases, with 13 bases between. CDR3 sequence: CASSGGGGVEQYF. The CDR3 DNA reads as TGCGCCAGCAGTGGCGGCGGGGGCGTCGAGCAGTACTTC.